This is a list of T cell receptor beta chains from one sample in a study of cytomegalovirus exposure and HLA in healthy donors. Measured with immunoSEQ multiplex PCR; TCRdb has only the in-frame clones, and not every one. The table lists more than 85,000 clones, about 69% of them singletons. Sequenced sample: PBMCs. The receptors originated from a human donor in good health. Each CDR3 is given with its conserved first and last residue. Each record gives: D gene, V gene, CDR3 length, CDR3 protein. The D gene is left open where the match is weak.

d_call: TRBD1
v_call: TRBV7-9
cdr3_length: 13
cdr3_aa: CASRSGGLGEQYF

d_call: TRBD2
v_call: TRBV10-3
cdr3_length: 13
cdr3_aa: CAISREGPDTQYF

d_call: -
v_call: TRBV28
cdr3_length: 14
cdr3_aa: CASSSFPGVGEQYF

d_call: -
v_call: TRBV18
cdr3_length: 13
cdr3_aa: CASSRWKQAGYTF

d_call: -
v_call: TRBV27
cdr3_length: 14
cdr3_aa: CASSSSSRNQPQHF

d_call: -
v_call: TRBV29-1
cdr3_length: 16
cdr3_aa: CSVSWWRSEEGAEQYF

d_call: -
v_call: TRBV7-2
cdr3_length: 15
cdr3_aa: CASSLADLPSYEQYF

d_call: TRBD1
v_call: TRBV9
cdr3_length: 15
cdr3_aa: CASSAAGTDYNEQFF

d_call: TRBD2
v_call: TRBV6-1
cdr3_length: 14
cdr3_aa: CASTPLAGYNEQFF

d_call: -
v_call: TRBV30
cdr3_length: 14
cdr3_aa: CAWSLSESSYEQYF

d_call: -
v_call: TRBV28
cdr3_length: 18
cdr3_aa: CASSSDPRGLQANYGYTF

d_call: TRBD2
v_call: TRBV5-6
cdr3_length: 17
cdr3_aa: CASSSDPGLAGYNEQFF

d_call: -
v_call: TRBV19
cdr3_length: 13
cdr3_aa: CASKTDQNTEAFF

d_call: TRBD2
v_call: TRBV29-1
cdr3_length: 15
cdr3_aa: CSVERGGRAKDTQYF

d_call: TRBD1
v_call: TRBV5-1
cdr3_length: 15
cdr3_aa: CASSLTKGARGEQYF

d_call: -
v_call: TRBV11-2
cdr3_length: 18
cdr3_aa: CASSLVFGGSSYNSPLHF

d_call: TRBD2
v_call: TRBV4-1
cdr3_length: 15
cdr3_aa: CASSGGTSGTYEQYF

d_call: -
v_call: TRBV5-1
cdr3_length: 14
cdr3_aa: CASSLVASQETQYF

d_call: -
v_call: TRBV27
cdr3_length: 17
cdr3_aa: CASSPNPGGGANEKLFF

d_call: -
v_call: TRBV7-9
cdr3_length: 16
cdr3_aa: CASSSLAPKSYNEQFF

d_call: -
v_call: TRBV6-1
cdr3_length: 16
cdr3_aa: CASSESAGSLTDTQYF

d_call: TRBD2
v_call: TRBV5-1
cdr3_length: 15
cdr3_aa: CASSLMTSGAYEQYF

d_call: -
v_call: TRBV6-6
cdr3_length: 16
cdr3_aa: CASSYSYGNPRNEQFF

d_call: TRBD1
v_call: TRBV19
cdr3_length: 14
cdr3_aa: CASVQGASNQPQHF

d_call: -
v_call: TRBV7-9
cdr3_length: 14
cdr3_aa: CASSWGGTSYEQYF

d_call: TRBD1
v_call: TRBV19
cdr3_length: 18
cdr3_aa: CASRDPGTGNSGANVLTF

d_call: -
v_call: TRBV7-6
cdr3_length: 15
cdr3_aa: CASSPDPGDYTEAFF

d_call: -
v_call: TRBV5-4
cdr3_length: 15
cdr3_aa: CASSLDSSGANVLTF

d_call: -
v_call: TRBV5-6
cdr3_length: 16
cdr3_aa: CASSLAGSSYNSPLHF

d_call: TRBD1
v_call: TRBV19
cdr3_length: 13
cdr3_aa: CASTAGGRHGYTF

d_call: -
v_call: TRBV27
cdr3_length: 17
cdr3_aa: CASSLSGGGHSNTEAFF

d_call: TRBD1
v_call: TRBV23-1
cdr3_length: 16
cdr3_aa: CASSQRPGGITGELFF

d_call: TRBD2
v_call: TRBV9
cdr3_length: 16
cdr3_aa: CASSAWTSGSTDTQYF

d_call: -
v_call: TRBV5-1
cdr3_length: 15
cdr3_aa: CASSLSWGPAYEQYF

d_call: TRBD1
v_call: TRBV30
cdr3_length: 15
cdr3_aa: CAWKKGTARLNGYTF

d_call: TRBD2
v_call: TRBV7-9
cdr3_length: 19
cdr3_aa: CASSLSGLAGGPNTGELFF

d_call: -
v_call: TRBV19
cdr3_length: 15
cdr3_aa: CASSSAVTSTDTQYF

d_call: -
v_call: TRBV6-1
cdr3_length: 13
cdr3_aa: CASSEAQTYEQYF

d_call: -
v_call: TRBV14
cdr3_length: 15
cdr3_aa: CASSQDVGQPYEQYF

d_call: -
v_call: TRBV2
cdr3_length: 14
cdr3_aa: CAIGGPRFTGELFF

d_call: TRBD1
v_call: TRBV27
cdr3_length: 14
cdr3_aa: CASRKTGLINEQFF

d_call: -
v_call: TRBV6-7
cdr3_length: 16
cdr3_aa: CASSLGDFSSGNAIYF

d_call: -
v_call: TRBV9
cdr3_length: 14
cdr3_aa: CASSVAVSTDTQYF

d_call: -
v_call: TRBV10-2
cdr3_length: 15
cdr3_aa: CASVDPAGNTGELFF

d_call: -
v_call: TRBV5-1
cdr3_length: 14
cdr3_aa: CASSFRGLNTEAFF

d_call: -
v_call: TRBV2
cdr3_length: 15
cdr3_aa: CASSDRAVWNQPQHF

d_call: -
v_call: TRBV2
cdr3_length: 13
cdr3_aa: CASSERGRTEAFF

d_call: -
v_call: TRBV7-8
cdr3_length: 16
cdr3_aa: CASSLAGAGIQETQYF

d_call: -
v_call: TRBV2
cdr3_length: 14
cdr3_aa: CASSVEGPNYGYTF

d_call: TRBD2
v_call: TRBV2
cdr3_length: 18
cdr3_aa: CASSDRGGGTSGTYEQYF

d_call: -
v_call: TRBV7-9
cdr3_length: 15
cdr3_aa: CASSLVRLRDYGYTF

d_call: -
v_call: TRBV11-2
cdr3_length: 14
cdr3_aa: CASSLTGPGWEQYF

d_call: TRBD2
v_call: TRBV2
cdr3_length: 13
cdr3_aa: CASKGEGPGELFF

d_call: -
v_call: TRBV6-4
cdr3_length: 11
cdr3_aa: CAREGLDEQYF

d_call: -
v_call: TRBV28
cdr3_length: 16
cdr3_aa: CASSLGLAAFMDEQFF